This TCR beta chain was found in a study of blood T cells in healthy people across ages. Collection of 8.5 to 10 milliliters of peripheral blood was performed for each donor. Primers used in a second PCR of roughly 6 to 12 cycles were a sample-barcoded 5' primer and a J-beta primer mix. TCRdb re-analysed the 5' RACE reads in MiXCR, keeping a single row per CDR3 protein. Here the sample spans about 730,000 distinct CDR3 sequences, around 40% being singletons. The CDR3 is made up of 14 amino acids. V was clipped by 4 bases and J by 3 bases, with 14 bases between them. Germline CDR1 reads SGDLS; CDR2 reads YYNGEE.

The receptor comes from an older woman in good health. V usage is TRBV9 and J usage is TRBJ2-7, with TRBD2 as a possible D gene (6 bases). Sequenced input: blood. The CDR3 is CASSRDGGNYEQYF. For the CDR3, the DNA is TGTGCCAGCAGCAGGGACGGGGGAAACTACGAGCAGTACTTC.